The sequence of this T cell receptor beta chain was determined in a study of cytomegalovirus exposure and HLA in healthy donors. The PCR ran on 60 Vbeta and 13 Jbeta primers. Measured with immunoSEQ multiplex PCR; TCRdb has only the in-frame clones, and not every one. This sample has under 200,000 clones; around 72% occur once, and the top ten carry 7%. J was trimmed by 3 bases and V by 5 bases; bases with no gene match: 9. The CDR3 is 16 amino acids. The V gene's germline CDR1 is SGDLS and CDR2 YYNGEE. About this clone itself: Its antigen is not known.

Notes on the study in general: According to an earlier analysis, most TCR beta V segments yielded productive rearrangements about 90% or about 30% of the time.

The sample taken for sequencing was PBMCs. The TCR comes from a woman in her thirties or forties in good health and CMV-seropositive. The chain is built from TRBV9 and TRBJ2-2; 8 nucleotides match TRBD2. This CDR3 is CASSAGGTSHTGELFF. DNA for the CDR3: TGTGCCAGCAGTGCGGGCGGGACTAGTCACACCGGGGAGCTGTTTTTT.